The present T cell receptor (beta chain) was sequenced within a study of shared clonotypes between healthy human individuals (TCRdb year 2020). Context from the whole study: The cohort included three men and a couple of women between 18 and 49 years of age. To increase sequencing depth and limit assay-specific biases, TCR repertoire library preparation and sequencing were carried out by different laboratories using diverse techniques. For each donor, three plates each were used for CD4 naive and CD4 memory, two plates were used for CD8 naive, and one plate was used for CD8 memory. Blood TCR repertoires of four to six healthy adults were deeply sequenced to estimate repertoire size and the extent of clonotype sharing between individuals. Each donor's leukapheresis produced roughly between about 0.9 and 9.5 billion PBMCs.

TCR CDR3 regions were amplified from genomic DNA by multiplex PCR using the deep immunoSEQ assay. Extracted genomic DNA from each cell subset was distributed evenly across all wells of several immunoSEQ 96-well plates, and each plate was treated as a replicate. For sorted subsets, approximately 200 ng of genomic DNA, equivalent to 30,000 or so T cell genomes, went into each replicate PCR. The purified libraries were quantified using a Qubit 3.0 fluorometer, sized with a Bioanalyzer 2100, and then quantified again using the KAPA Library Quantification kit. A separate single-read 150-cycle Illumina NextSeq 550 flow cell was used to sequence each immunoSEQ 96-well plate. The paper's processing steps were these. Because only junctional sequences without quality scores were contained in the immunoSEQ output, filtering matching that applied to full-length reads could not be performed. Sequences were annotated with PyIR, a Python wrapper for IgBLAST v1.9, and V/J genes and CDR3 were assigned using IMGT germline references. Any read was removed if the V/J assignment was weak (E-value above 1e-6), the CDR3 was missing, or the read contained stop codons, out-of-frame junctions, or ambiguous translated residues. V3J clonotypes were defined by identical inferred V gene, J gene, and CDR3 amino acid sequence. The percentage overlap between two repertoires was calculated by dividing the number of shared unique clonotypes by the size of the smaller repertoire. Repertoire richness was assessed with RTK rarefaction, the Chao1 estimator, and Recon v2.1 estimates of unobserved clonotypes. OLGA was used to compute generation probabilities for all TCRbeta clonotypes that the gDNA method yielded from a few donors. TCRdb took this table from immuneACCESS and kept in-frame rearrangements with V and J called. Such tables lack part of the clones; where checked against another copy, unresolved V genes explain under half of the gap, and the rest is unexplained. V and J calls and clone size come straight from that table; D and trimming were deduced from the DNA. The sample table contains over a million clones; only one count was recorded for about 80% of them. The ten largest clonotypes hold 0.6% to 0.7% of the sample.

Concerning this clone itself: The antigen it binds to is not known. No much larger clonotype is one base removed from it; base qualities were not supplied.

Broader findings and caveats from the paper: Sampling was limited to blood, and TCR repertoires in tissue likely differ from TCR repertoires in blood. Higher generation probabilities were observed for clonotypes shared by all four sorted-subset donors than for non-shared clonotypes. Naive subsets generally had larger estimated clonotype richness than memory subsets. Pairwise subsampling indicated that sequencing depth was expected to affect the degree of clonotype sharing among donors. Across four donors, about 5.2% of naive CD4, roughly 3.4% of naive CD8, 2% to 2.5% of memory CD4, and under 0.45% of memory CD8 clonotypes were shared. Because the study included a small number of donors, the genetic and exposure-history diversity represented was limited. Even with the large sequencing depth, rarefaction of the sorted-subset datasets indicated that sequencing was incomplete.

The donors were healthy, HIV-negative adults with no recently reported acute infections or vaccinations. Every donor was a Caucasian adult residing in Nashville, Tennessee, USA. CD4+ T cells were enriched through magnetic negative selection, after which naive cells were positively selected on CD45RA and the remaining negative fraction served as the memory subset. Blood was collected by leukapheresis, and PBMCs were isolated by Ficoll-Histopaque density gradient centrifugation and then cryopreserved in liquid nitrogen vapor phase. Analytical flow cytometry was used to check the purity and quantity of each magnetically sorted T cell population. Genomic DNA was isolated from each sorted fraction and quantified by UV absorbance on a Nanodrop 2000c. From the cysteine up to the phenylalanine, the CDR3 has a length of 15 residues. Only the CDR3 portion is preserved as DNA: 45 bases, with reading frame beginning at the first base. The V end loses 5 bases and the J end loses 3 bases, and a stretch of 13 bases separates them. Taken from the germline V gene, the CDR1 and CDR2 loops are KGHSH and LQKENI.

Sequenced material: memory CD4+ T cells from PBMCs. What this sample's cell subset or site label stands for: CD45RA-negative fraction. The clonotype comes from a man between 18 and 35 years old in good health. Some clones in this sample may be carry-over from other donors' samples. The V and J genes are TRBV18 and TRBJ2-2, and the D gene may be TRBD2, 6 bases matching. The DNA sequence is as follows: TGTGCCAGCTCAATGCTAGCGCTAGACACCGGGGAGCTGTTTTTT. This gives the protein CASSMLALDTGELFF.